This T cell receptor (beta chain) is from a study of cytomegalovirus exposure and HLA in healthy donors. As for this clone: Its target is not known.

The CDR3 is 16 amino acids. CDR1 and CDR2 from the germline V gene are SEHNR and FQNEAQ (reference sequence). The ends lost 5 bases at V and 1 base at J; junction bases unmatched: 7. Study-level results: Some segments of the V type, notably TRBV6-2 and TRBV6-3, were excluded as indistinguishable.

Vbeta (60) and Jbeta (13) primers were used in the PCR. Sequenced by immunoSEQ multiplex PCR; TCRdb stores in-frame clones only, minus some. Of 160,000 or so clones listed, approximately 80% are singletons. The V and J genes are TRBV7-9 and TRBJ2-2; 7 positions match TRBD1. Sequenced: PBMCs. This TCR came from a male donor in good health and CMV-seropositive. The CDR3, as DNA: TGTGCCAGCAGCAGACCCGGGACAGAGAACACCGGGGAGCTGTTTTTT. As protein: CASSRPGTENTGELFF. Variable domain in full (rest from reference TRBV7-9 and TRBJ2-2): DTGVSQNPRHKITKRGQNVTFRCDPISEHNRLYWYRQTLGQGPEFLTYFQNEAQLEKSRLLSDRFSAERPKGSFSTLEIQRTEQGDSAMYLCASSRPGTENTGELFFGEGSRLTVL.